A selection of T cell receptor beta chains follows, all from one sample in a study of cytomegalovirus exposure and HLA in healthy donors. Libraries were prepared by immunoSEQ multiplex PCR; TCRdb keeps only in-frame clonotypes and omits some of them. The table records approximately 120,000 clones, roughly 75% of them present only once. Sequenced sample: PBMCs. The source is a woman between 45 and 65 years old in good health and CMV-seronegative. Both conserved end residues are part of each CDR3. The order of the fields is D gene, V gene, clone size, J gene, CDR3 protein, CDR3 DNA. D genes are given only for firm matches. Clone size is stated in some rows and not others, as once, few, many or a class when expanded.

TRBD2	TRBV2	.	TRBJ2-3	CASSVPTSGTSTDTQYF	TGTGCCAGCAGTGTGCCGACTAGCGGAACAAGCACAGATACGCAGTATTTT
TRBD1	TRBV28	.	TRBJ2-1	CASSLRQGYNEQFF	TGTGCCAGCAGTTTACGACAGGGCTACAATGAGCAGTTCTTC
TRBD1	TRBV19	.	TRBJ2-1	CASSPTGVDEQFF	TGTGCCAGTAGCCCAACAGGGGTGGATGAGCAGTTCTTC
.	TRBV19	.	TRBJ1-5	CASSIQAGNDQPQHF	TGTGCCAGTAGTATCCAGGCAGGGAACGATCAGCCCCAGCATTTT
.	TRBV4-1	.	TRBJ2-5	CASSQVAGEAQETQYF	TGCGCCAGCAGCCAAGTTGCGGGCGAGGCACAAGAGACCCAGTACTTC
.	TRBV28	.	TRBJ2-3	CASSLGGATDTQYF	TGTGCCAGCAGTTTGGGGGGGGCGACAGATACGCAGTATTTT
TRBD2	TRBV30	.	TRBJ2-1	CAWRGLVYNEQFF	TGTGCCTGGAGGGGACTAGTCTACAATGAGCAGTTCTTC
.	TRBV30	.	TRBJ2-7	CAWSRGAYEQYF	TGTGCCTGGAGTAGGGGTGCCTACGAGCAGTACTTC
TRBD1	TRBV28	once	TRBJ2-7	CASSLLSGTGSYEQYF	TGTGCCAGCAGCTTGCTTTCTGGGACAGGCTCCTACGAGCAGTACTTC
.	TRBV20-1	.	TRBJ2-3	CSGAHTDTQYF	TGCAGTGGAGCCCACACAGATACGCAGTATTTT
TRBD1	TRBV19	.	TRBJ2-1	CASSRSDRGLSNEQFF	TGTGCCAGTAGTCGCTCCGACAGGGGGCTGTCCAATGAGCAGTTCTTC
.	TRBV7-3	.	TRBJ2-1	CASSLIGSGSSYNEQFF	TGTGCCAGCAGCTTAATCGGTAGCGGTAGCTCCTACAATGAGCAGTTCTTC
.	TRBV10-3	.	TRBJ1-5	CAISQGNNQPQHF	TGTGCCATCAGCCAGGGCAACAATCAGCCCCAGCATTTT
TRBD2	TRBV5-4	.	TRBJ2-3	CASRGASGNTDTQYF	TGTGCCAGCAGAGGGGCTAGCGGGAACACAGATACGCAGTATTTT
.	TRBV5-4	few	TRBJ2-3	CASSLIQGFGSADTQYF	TGTGCCAGCAGCTTGATACAGGGATTCGGGTCCGCAGATACGCAGTATTTT
.	TRBV2	.	TRBJ2-3	CASTELASKQDTQYF	TGTGCCAGCACTGAACTAGCCTCGAAACAAGATACGCAGTATTTT
TRBD2	TRBV2	once	TRBJ2-3	CASRTTSGPQYF	TGCGCCAGCAGGACGACTAGCGGCCCGCAGTATTTT
TRBD1	TRBV19	.	TRBJ2-5	CASNGQGSWTQYF	TGTGCCAGTAATGGACAGGGCTCGTGGACCCAGTACTTC
TRBD2	TRBV2	.	TRBJ2-3	CASSTRASGSTDTQYF	TGTGCCAGCAGTACGAGGGCTAGCGGTAGCACAGATACGCAGTATTTT
TRBD2	TRBV6-6	.	TRBJ2-7	CASSVTSGLAGYEQYF	TGTGCCAGCAGCGTAACTTCGGGACTAGCGGGATACGAGCAGTACTTC
TRBD1	TRBV19	.	TRBJ2-7	CASSIQGASYEQYF	TGTGCCAGTAGTATCCAGGGGGCCTCTTACGAGCAGTACTTC
.	TRBV11-3	.	TRBJ2-2	CASSSPLGELFF	TGTGCCAGCAGCTCGCCACTCGGGGAGCTGTTTTTT
.	TRBV7-9	.	TRBJ1-1	CASSLATGIYNEAFF	TGTGCCAGCAGCTTAGCCACAGGGATCTATAATGAAGCTTTCTTT
TRBD1	TRBV12-5	.	TRBJ2-1	CASGLVLPGQNYNEQFF	TGTGCTAGTGGTTTGGTACTCCCGGGACAGAACTACAATGAGCAGTTCTTC
.	TRBV6-4	.	TRBJ2-1	CASSEEGESGNEQFF	TGTGCCAGCAGTGAAGAGGGAGAATCGGGCAATGAGCAGTTCTTC
TRBD1	TRBV6-5	.	TRBJ2-7	CASSSRDRGSYEQYF	TGTGCCAGCAGTTCCCGGGACAGGGGGTCCTACGAGCAGTACTTC
.	TRBV28	.	TRBJ2-7	CAIPWGGKLYEQYF	TGTGCCATCCCATGGGGCGGGAAACTATACGAGCAGTACTTC
.	TRBV5-5	.	TRBJ2-7	CASSQTGSSYEQYF	TGTGCCAGCAGCCAAACAGGGAGCTCCTACGAGCAGTACTTC
.	TRBV10-1	.	TRBJ2-1	CASSAARGEQFF	TGCGCCAGCAGCGCAGCTAGAGGTGAGCAGTTCTTC
.	TRBV28	.	TRBJ2-7	CATFGGVPYEQYF	TGTGCCACCTTCGGAGGGGTACCTTACGAGCAATACTTC
.	TRBV9	.	TRBJ2-2	CASSGGAGELFF	TGTGCCAGCAGCGGGGGGGCCGGGGAGCTGTTTTTT
.	TRBV7-9	.	TRBJ2-1	CASSFGDNEQFF	TGTGCCAGCAGCTTCGGGGACAATGAGCAGTTCTTC
.	TRBV7-2	.	TRBJ2-1	CASSSRAPSSYNEQFF	TGTGCCAGCAGCTCGCGGGCTCCGAGCTCCTACAATGAGCAGTTCTTC
.	TRBV5-1	.	TRBJ1-1	CASTPNYDTAEAFF	TGCGCCAGCACACCAAATTACGATACTGCTGAAGCTTTCTTT
.	TRBV19	.	TRBJ1-5	CASSSQEGAEPQHF	TGTGCCAGTAGTTCCCAAGAGGGCGCCGAGCCCCAGCATTTT
.	TRBV6-5	.	TRBJ1-5	CATGVYSNQPQHF	TGTGCCACCGGGGTCTATAGCAATCAGCCCCAGCATTTT
TRBD2	TRBV19	.	TRBJ2-5	CASSIGSGSYIETQYF	TGTGCCAGTAGTATCGGTAGCGGGAGCTATATAGAGACCCAGTACTTC
.	TRBV7-6	once	TRBJ2-3	CASSFGGRGRGTDTQYF	TGTGCCAGCAGCTTCGGCGGGCGGGGTCGGGGCACAGATACGCAGTATTTT
.	TRBV28	.	TRBJ2-2	CASSWTTGELFF	TGTGCCAGCAGTTGGACAACTGGGGAGCTGTTTTTT
.	TRBV28	.	TRBJ1-6	CASRPRENNSPLHF	TGTGCCAGCAGACCGCGGGAAAATAATTCACCCCTCCACTTT
.	TRBV5-6	.	TRBJ2-2	CASSLQGGTGELFF	TGTGCCAGCAGCTTGCAGGGAGGCACCGGGGAGCTGTTTTTT
.	TRBV6-5	few	TRBJ2-7	CASSNRGQGYEQYF	TGTGCCAGCAGTAACCGGGGACAAGGTTACGAGCAGTACTTC
TRBD2	TRBV28	.	TRBJ2-7	CASSRIAGAGHEQYF	TGTGCCAGCAGTCGTATAGCGGGAGCGGGCCACGAGCAGTACTTC
.	TRBV21-1	.	TRBJ1-1	CASTSSHPGVRHTEAFF	TGTGCCAGCACGTCCTCCCATCCAGGGGTAAGGCACACTGAAGCTTTCTTT